Sequencing of this T cell receptor beta chain was carried out in a study of tumor and adjacent non-tumor tissue in lung cancer. Study-level points and caveats: In normal lung, the top 100 clones were significantly more dominant than in tumor.

Three rounds of nested PCR, following a modified ARM-PCR protocol, produced the TCRbeta library. TCRdb re-called the multiplex PCR reads with MiXCR, one entry per CDR3 protein. The table shows tens of thousands of distinct CDR3 sequences, with roughly 73% occurring only once. Ten or more counts support this clonotype. Its antigen is still unknown. Germline V CDR1 and CDR2: MDHEN, SYDVKM. The CDR3 length is 15 residues. V lost 3 bases and J lost 6; bases outside the gene matches: 11. The template was RNA from unsorted bulk tissue. This TCR came from a woman in her forties or fifties with non-small cell lung cancer. The rearrangement joins TRBV28 to TRBJ2-7; 7 bases agree with TRBD2. The sequencing sample was made of lung tumor tissue. The CDR3 here is CASSFPREPGGEQYF. The CDR3, as DNA: TGTGCCAGCAGTTTCCCGAGGGAGCCGGGAGGCGAGCAGTACTTC.